Detailed here is one T cell receptor beta chain. As yet, its antigen is unknown. The source of the sample is a study of a mutant IDH1 vaccine in newly diagnosed glioma. Study summary: Vaccinations were initiated 4-6 weeks following radiotherapy alone, or were given together with temozolomide cycles. Patients under treatment included around 60% males and about 40% females and had a mean age of around 40 years. Earlier care involved radiotherapy, temozolomide, or both, and the majority received both.

Time point here: week 23, last vaccination. Every vaccine dose comprised 300 ug of mutant IDH1 20-mer peptide plus topical imiquimod. The CDR3 is 14 amino acids. Trimming shortened V by 1 base and J by 3 bases, and 10 bases separated the two germline ends. CDR1 is SGHAT and CDR2 is FQNNGV in the germline V gene. Repertoires were generated with immunoSEQ multiplex PCR, while TCRdb's copy carries only in-frame clones and drops some. The table has around 11,000 clones, 88% seen once. The specimen comprised PBMCs, sampled from a glioma patient whose treatment included an IDH1 peptide vaccine. This TCR derives from a woman aged 40 to 50 with glioma. Some clones in this sample may be carry-over from other donors' samples. V gene TRBV11-2 combines with J gene TRBJ2-7; D uncertain. DNA for the CDR3: TGTGCCAGCAGCTTAGGGAGCCCAGTCTACGAGCAGTACTTC. Translating it yields CASSLGSPVYEQYF.